This T cell receptor (beta chain) was captured by sequencing in a study of blood T cell repertoires in COVID-19. In the study overall: Some COVID-19 samples were acute and others convalescent; all came from the United States, Italy and Spain.

Germline CDR1 reads MGHRA; CDR2 reads YSYEKL. The V end was cut by 0 bases, the J end by 5 bases, with 10 bases between. CDR3 size: 14 residues. Per the study methods: From reference gene primer amplification, estimates of nucleated cell counts were derived. Sequencing used immunoSEQ multiplex PCR; TCRdb keeps in-frame clones, though not all of them. The DNA gave D and trimming, while V, J and clone size come from that table. The sample contains approximately 150,000 clones, around 85% of which appear only once. This clone was seen once. This sequence was found in a human donor in a cohort sampled during active COVID-19. Sequencing was carried out using peripheral blood. This chain joins TRBV4-1 and TRBJ2-5; a weak D match, TRBD2 (6 bases). This chain's CDR3 is CASSQEQRGETQYF. CDR3 in DNA: TGCGCCAGCAGCCAAGAGCAACGGGGGGAGACCCAGTACTTC.